This T cell receptor (beta chain) was recorded in a study of shared clonotypes between healthy human individuals. Study results and limitations: Between a few donors, naive CD4 clonotypes were shared at a level of about 5.3%.

In the naive CD8 group, cells lacked CD45RO and were positively selected for CCR7, so terminally differentiated effector memory CD45RA+ cells were left out. Healthy and HIV-negative, the adult donors had no recent acute infections or vaccinations. Nashville, Tennessee was home to all donors, who were Caucasian adults. Trimming took 1 base from V and 4 from J; bases not matched to a gene: 8. Germline V gives CDR1 SGHTA, CDR2 FQGNSA. This CDR3 is 17 amino acids long. Generated by immunoSEQ multiplex PCR, the TCRdb table keeps only in-frame clones and is missing some. The repertoire holds about 2 million clones, about 95% seen once, with 1.2% in the top ten. Regarding this clone: What it binds is not known.

The receptor's source is a man aged 18 to 29 in good health. J is TRBJ2-7 and V is TRBV7-2; 12 bases map to TRBD2. Input material: naive CD8+ T cells sorted from blood. The CDR3 region has the DNA TGTGCCAGCAGCTTAGGGTCTAGCGGGAGGGCAGGTTACGAGCAGTACTTC. Its translation is CASSLGSSGRAGYEQYF.